The clone carrying this T cell receptor (beta chain) has only one observation. Its antigen remains unidentified. Described treatment: oral pan-JAK inhibitor, 5-10 mg twice daily. This sample stems from a study of CD8+ T cells in alopecia areata. Study-level findings and limits: Amid tofacitinib therapy, many expanded lesional clones stayed present in scalp and blood. Besides other cells, scalp samples also yield sequences of resident alphabeta T cells from normal skin. Lesional scalp exceeded normal scalp in clonality, especially in alopecia totalis/universalis.

RNA was isolated and reverse transcribed to cDNA, the sequencing template. Some clones are missing from TCRdb's copy, which holds only in-frame ones; the method was immunoSEQ multiplex PCR. The sample includes 110,000 to 150,000 clones, about 56% seen only once; the top ten take approximately 16%. The source was CD8+ T cells sorted from blood, collected at week 4, from a patient treated with tofacitinib. The TCR comes from a human donor with alopecia areata.

The CDR3 DNA reads TGCGCCAGCAGCCAAGATTTCGGCGAGAGCTCCTATAATTCACCCCTCCACTTT. It is translated as CASSQDFGESSYNSPLHF. This chain uses TRBV4-3 with TRBJ1-6; D unresolved. V dropped 0 bases and J dropped 0 bases, with 12 bases sitting between them. The germline CDR1 and CDR2 sequences are LGHNA and YSLEER. The CDR3 runs to 18 residues.